This passage covers 19 T cell receptor beta chains from one sample sequenced in a study of blood T cells in healthy people across ages. Primers used in a second PCR of about 7 to 12 cycles were a sample-barcoded 5' primer and a J-beta primer mix. TCRdb re-called the 5' RACE reads through MiXCR, storing one row per CDR3 protein. The sample records 270,000 or so distinct CDR3 sequences, less than 30% being singletons. The specimen was blood. The receptor set was obtained from a woman aged 70-85 years in good health.

The sample holds a few counts of this clonotype. The chain has TRBV28 and TRBJ2-7; TRBD1 matches 9 bases. Trimming removed 4 bases from V and 2 bases from J; junction bases left unmatched: 6. The CDR3 extends over 15 amino acids. Germline V gives CDR1 MDHEN, CDR2 SYDVKM. CDR3 amino acids: CASSSRDRATYEQYF. The CDR3 region has the DNA TGTGCCAGCAGTTCGAGGGACAGGGCAACCTACGAGCAGTACTTC.

The chain employs TRBV29-1 and TRBJ2-7, with D perhaps TRBD1 or TRBD2 (6 bases each). Between the trimmed V and J ends, which lost 3 bases and 3 bases, there was a span of 9 bases. CDR3 size: 12 residues. Looked up from germline, CDR1 is SQVTM and CDR2 is ANQGSEA. The chain's CDR3 is CSVDGGGYEQYF. The CDR3, as DNA: TGCAGCGTTGACGGGGGCGGCTACGAGCAGTACTTC.

V gene TRBV24-1 combines with J gene TRBJ1-2, with D tentatively TRBD1 (6 bases). CDR1 and CDR2 from the germline V gene are KGHDR and SFDVKD. CDR3 length equals 13 residues. The germline V and J ends were trimmed by 7 bases and 7 bases, with 15 bases remaining between them. The CDR3 DNA reads as TGTGCCACCAGCCTGGGACAACTCCCTGGCTACACCTTC. This encodes CATSLGQLPGYTF.

This CDR3 reads CSARLTGGKETQYF. The CDR3 DNA sequence: TGCAGTGCTAGACTGACAGGGGGTAAAGAGACCCAGTACTTC. The rearrangement uses TRBV20-1 and TRBJ2-5, with TRBD1 matching 9 bases. With V trimmed by 2 bases and J by 3 bases, 4 bases remained unmatched. The CDR3 is 14 amino acids. Germline CDR1 reads DFQATT; CDR2 reads SNEGSKA (reference sequence).

There are a few counts of this clonotype. The chain uses TRBV7-3 and TRBJ2-5, with a possible D match to TRBD1 (6 bases). The DNA end lines up better with TRBJ2-1; the J call may be wrong. The CDR3 has 13 residues. Per germline, CDR1 SGHTA and CDR2 FQGTGA. In DNA, the CDR3 is TGTGCCAGCAGCCCCCACAGGGCGAATGAGCAGTTCTTC. Translation gives CASSPHRANEQFF.

The chain carries TRBV3-1 and TRBJ2-6, with TRBD1 matching 7 bases. The CDR3 has 17 residues. Trimming at V came to 2 bases and at J to 2 bases, leaving 6 bases not matched to a gene. Germline V gene sequence: CDR1 LGHDT, CDR2 YNNKEL (reference sequence). DNA of the CDR3: TGTGCCAGCAGCCAAAGGCCCGACAGGGCTGGGGCCAACGTCCTGACTTTC. Translated, it gives CASSQRPDRAGANVLTF.

The sample holds a few counts of this clonotype. The CDR3 DNA is TGTGCCAGCAGCTTAGATCTGACGGCCCCTAACTATGGCTACACCTTC. This translates into CASSLDLTAPNYGYTF. The chain combines TRBV7-9 with TRBJ1-2; no firm D call. Looked up from germline, CDR1 is SEHNR and CDR2 is FQNEAQ (reference sequence). The CDR3 contains 16 residues. V gave up 1 base and J gave up 0 bases, with 12 bases separating them.

In its sample, this clonotype was seen a few times. The rearrangement joins TRBV15 to TRBJ2-7; possibly TRBD1 for D (6 bases). V gave up 0 bases and J gave up 5 bases, with 11 bases separating them. Germline V gene lookup returns CDR1 LNHNV and CDR2 YYDKDF (reference sequence). This CDR3 is built from 14 residues. The CDR3, as DNA: TGTGCCACCAGCAGAGAAGCCTACAGGGACGAGCAGTACTTC. Amino acid sequence: CATSREAYRDEQYF.

CDR3: CASSEWTDYNSPLHF. CDR3 nucleotide sequence: TGTGCCAGCAGTGAGTGGACTGATTATAATTCACCCCTCCACTTT. The chain is built from TRBV6-1 and TRBJ1-6, with D uncertain. Deletions cut 3 bases from V and 4 bases from J, with 10 bases between. The V gene's germline CDR1 is MNHNS and CDR2 SASEGT. CDR3 length equals 15 residues.

The genes are TRBV3-1 and TRBJ2-7; unclear D gene. V lost 4 bases and J 3 bases, leaving 13 bases between the germline ends. The CDR3 loop spans 14 amino acids. The germline V gene has CDR1 LGHDT and CDR2 YNNKEL (reference sequence). This CDR3 reads CASSPRPGNYEQYF. CDR3 nucleotides: TGTGCCAGCAGCCCAAGGCCTGGCAACTACGAGCAGTACTTC.

The sample holds a few counts of this clonotype. The rearrangement uses TRBV9 and TRBJ1-2; TRBD1 might be the D (5 bases). This CDR3 comprises 18 residues. Trimming cost V 4 bases and J 4 bases, with 26 bases left between them. Germline lookup yields CDR1 SGDLS and CDR2 YYNGEE. In nucleotides, the CDR3 is TGTGCCAGCAGCCCCGACGGGGCAGCCGCCCGGACCATCTATGGCTACACCTTC. Protein product: CASSPDGAAARTIYGYTF.

The chain carries TRBV5-1 and TRBJ2-6; TRBD1 matches at 7 bases. Germline lookup yields CDR1 SGHRS and CDR2 YFSETQ. The trim removed 4 bases at V and 0 bases at J, leaving 4 bases unmatched. The CDR3 runs 16 residues. The CDR3, as DNA: TGCGCCAGCAGCAAGACAGGGATCTCTGGGGCCAACGTCCTGACTTTC. Translation: CASSKTGISGANVLTF.

This sequence joins TRBV5-1 and TRBJ2-5, with TRBD1 matching over 8 bases. The tail of the sequence fits TRBJ2-7 better, so the J call may be wrong. Per germline, CDR1 SGHRS and CDR2 YFSETQ. The CDR3 is 16 amino acids. This CDR3 is CASSPVWGTGLYEQYF. The CDR3 DNA follows: TGCGCCAGCAGCCCAGTGTGGGGGACAGGACTCTACGAGCAGTACTTC.

This clonotype has just a few counts. This chain uses TRBV5-1 with TRBJ2-7; 7 bases align to TRBD1. The trim removed 2 bases at V and 2 bases at J, leaving 7 bases unmatched. CDR1 SGHRS and CDR2 YFSETQ come from the germline V gene. The CDR3 runs 15 residues. CDR3 loop: CASSFTGTAAYEQYF. Here the CDR3 DNA reads TGCGCCAGCAGCTTTACCGGGACAGCGGCCTACGAGCAGTACTTC.

The table lists this clonotype with many counts. The rearrangement uses TRBV15 and TRBJ2-5, with a possible D match to TRBD2 (5 bases). The CDR3 sequence is 14 residues long. Between the trimmed V and J ends, which lost 0 bases and 5 bases, there was a span of 10 bases. Germline V lookup: CDR1 LNHNV, CDR2 YYDKDF (reference sequence). CDR3 residues: CATSRDRGWETQYF. For the CDR3, the DNA is TGTGCCACCAGCAGAGATAGAGGGTGGGAGACCCAGTACTTC.

This clonotype was seen a few times. The chain is built from TRBV20-1 and TRBJ2-2; the D call may be TRBD1 or TRBD2 (5 bases each). V gave up 6 bases and J gave up 1 base, with 12 bases separating them. From germline, CDR1 is DFQATT and CDR2 SNEGSKA (reference sequence). The CDR3 length is 14 residues. The CDR3 spells CSATGTRNTGELFF. Here the CDR3 DNA reads TGCAGTGCGACCGGGACCCGGAACACCGGGGAGCTGTTTTTT.

This clonotype was counted a few times. J is TRBJ1-1 and V is TRBV14, with D perhaps matching TRBD1 (5 bases). This CDR3 is 16 amino acids long. The germline V gene has CDR1 SGHDN and CDR2 FVKESK. V was pared by 0 bases and J by 0 bases, with 11 bases between. The DNA for the CDR3 is TGTGCCAGCAGCCAAGATTGGGGGGACCTGAACACTGAAGCTTTCTTT. Residues: CASSQDWGDLNTEAFF.

This clonotype was counted between two and nine times. The V call is TRBV12-3 or TRBV12-4, the J call TRBJ1-4, with no clear D. V was clipped by 5 bases and J by 5 bases, with 12 bases between them. The CDR3 has 14 amino acids. The CDR3 nucleotides are TGTGCCAGCAGTCTAGACGGATTAAATGAAAAACTGTTTTTT. It encodes CASSLDGLNEKLFF.

In its sample, this clonotype was seen a few times. V is TRBV7-2 and J is TRBJ2-5; D remains ambiguous. The germline CDR1 and CDR2 sequences are SGHTA and FQGNSA. The V end lost 3 bases, the J end lost 5 bases, and 19 bases lay between the germline ends. This CDR3 is 16 amino acids long. The CDR3 region is CASSLVPGFSWETQYF. The CDR3 nucleotides are TGTGCCAGCAGCTTGGTTCCAGGCTTCTCGTGGGAGACCCAGTACTTC.